This paragraph covers one TCR beta chain sequence. Antigen specificity is unknown. The sample comes from a study of cytomegalovirus exposure and HLA in healthy donors. Whole-study findings and limits: Accurate HLA-A and HLA-B prediction from TCR beta sequences was reported for most subjects. Productive status was seen about 90% or about 30% of the time for most TCR beta V segments in an earlier analysis. Later, an analysis found that common viral pathogens appeared to be linked with several of the most significant clusters.

The PCR employed 60 Vbeta primers together with 13 Jbeta primers. Sequencing was performed with immunoSEQ multiplex PCR; in TCRdb, only in-frame clones are kept and a portion is missing. Among about 150,000 clones listed, under 80% were seen once. The V and J ends lost 5 bases and 2 bases respectively, with 16 bases between them. CDR3 length: 15 amino acids. Per the germline V gene, CDR1 is SGHKS and CDR2 is YYEKEE (reference sequence). The donors, nominally healthy at sampling, likely had unrecorded immune exposures. J is TRBJ2-5 and V is TRBV5-5; TRBD1 might be the D (5 bases). The receptor's source is a young man in good health and CMV-seropositive. The specimen sequenced was PBMCs. The chain's CDR3 is CASSRGPARQETQYF. The CDR3 region has the DNA TGTGCCAGCAGTAGGGGTCCGGCCAGACAAGAGACCCAGTACTTC. The full variable domain, rest sourced from reference TRBV5-5 and TRBJ2-5, is DAGVTQSPTHLIKTRGQQVTLRCSPISGHKSVSWYQQVLGQGPQFIFQYYEKEERGRGNFPDRFSARQFPNYSSELNVNALLLGDSALYLCASSRGPARQETQYFGPGTRLLVL.